This T cell receptor (beta chain) stems from a study of regulatory T cells in long-lasting Graves disease. The overall study: The criterion for persistent Graves' disease was over 5 years of antithyroid drugs with positive TSH receptor antibodies. Overall study results and limits: When disease was persistent, TRBV28, TRBJ1-2 and TRBJ2-5 were the favored segments.

Germline CDR1 reads SGHKS; CDR2 reads YYEKEE (reference sequence). Trimming at V came to 0 bases and at J to 3 bases, leaving 7 bases not matched to a gene. This CDR3 is built from 17 residues. CDR3-region Arm-PCR and iRepertoire HTBI primers produced the TCR beta libraries. TCRdb called the multiplex PCR reads again in MiXCR, with one record for every CDR3 protein. The data hold around 510,000 distinct CDR3 sequences, with 20% to 25% observed a single time. Time point in this sample: persistent/refractory GD, antithyroid drugs over 5 years with positive TRAb. RNA from PBMCs was the source of the TCR library. The table lists this clonotype with a few counts. Antigen specificity is unknown.

Sequences were derived from peripheral blood mononuclear cells (PBMCs), sampled when the disease was refractory, from a patient treated with antithyroid drugs. The V call is TRBV5-5, the J call TRBJ2-4; 9 bases map to TRBD1. The receptor was isolated from a female donor with Graves disease. The CDR3 loop reads CASSLEVTGGVKNIQYF. In DNA, the CDR3 is TGTGCCAGCAGCTTGGAGGTTACAGGGGGCGTCAAAAACATTCAGTACTTC.